This TCR beta chain was sequenced in a study of PD-L1 blockade in urothelial cancer. Study overall: Blood analysis took place 3 weeks (second dose) and 6 weeks after treatment start. Median T cell yield per blood sample was 141,255 cells. Study-level results: When measured at 3 weeks, tumor-associated blood clones expanded more in durable-benefit patients.

As regards this clone: What it recognizes is unknown.

Trimming pared 6 bases from V and 1 base from J, leaving 12 bases between. Per germline, CDR1 MNHEY and CDR2 SVGAGI. CDR3 length: 14 amino acids. Assay used: immunoSEQ multiplex PCR; TCRdb lists only in-frame clones, some missing. The repertoire holds around 120,000 clones, around 85% seen once, with 2% to 2.5% in the top ten. The receptor was isolated from a man over 45 with urothelial cancer. The genes are TRBV6-5 and TRBJ2-5, with D possibly TRBD1 on 6 matching bases. The specimen was PBMCs, collected around atezolizumab (anti-PD-L1) treatment. CDR3 nucleotides: TGTGCCAGCAGCCGGACAGTATTCCAAGAGACCCAGTACTTC. This gives the protein CASSRTVFQETQYF.